The clone carrying this T cell receptor (beta chain) was recorded once. This CDR3 contains 16 residues. J was trimmed by 2 bases and V by 4 bases; bases with no gene match: 7. CDR1 LNHNV and CDR2 YYDKDF come from the germline V gene (reference sequence). Sequencing used immunoSEQ multiplex PCR; TCRdb keeps in-frame clones, though not all of them. The repertoire holds about 150,000 clones, with roughly nine tenths as singletons. These data are taken from a study of blood T cell repertoires in COVID-19. The overall study: The United States, Italy and Spain provided the acute and convalescent COVID-19 samples. PBMCs, B-cell-depleted T cells, or T cells were the source of the cDNA or gDNA that made up the material.

Sequenced material: peripheral blood. V and J are TRBV15 and TRBJ2-4, with 8 bases matching TRBD2. The origin of this receptor is a woman aged 40 to 55 with acute or convalescent COVID-19. The CDR3 DNA reads as TGTGCCACCAGCATTGGGGCGGGAGGCCCCAAAAACATTCAGTACTTC. Translating it yields CATSIGAGGPKNIQYF.